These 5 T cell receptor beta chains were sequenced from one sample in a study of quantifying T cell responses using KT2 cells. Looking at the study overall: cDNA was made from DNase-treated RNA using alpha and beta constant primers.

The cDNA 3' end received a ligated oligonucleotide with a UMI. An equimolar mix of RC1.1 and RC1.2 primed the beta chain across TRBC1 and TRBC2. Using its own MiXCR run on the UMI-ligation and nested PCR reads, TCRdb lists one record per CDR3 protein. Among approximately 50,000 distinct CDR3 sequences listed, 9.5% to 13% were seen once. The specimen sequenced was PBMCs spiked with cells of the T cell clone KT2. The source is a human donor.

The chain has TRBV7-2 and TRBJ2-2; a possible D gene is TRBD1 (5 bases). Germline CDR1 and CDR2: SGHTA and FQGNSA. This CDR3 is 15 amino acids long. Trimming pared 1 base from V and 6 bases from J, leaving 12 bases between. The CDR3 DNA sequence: TGTGCCAGCAGCTTAGGGCCGACAGACGCCGGGGAGCTGTTTTTT. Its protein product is CASSLGPTDAGELFF. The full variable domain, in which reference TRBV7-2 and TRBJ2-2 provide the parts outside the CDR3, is GAGVSQSPSNKVTEKGKDVELRCDPISGHTALYWYRQSLGQGLEFLIYFQGNSAPDKSGLPSDRFSAERTGGSVSTLTIQRTQQEDSAVYLCASSLGPTDAGELFFGEGSRLTVL.

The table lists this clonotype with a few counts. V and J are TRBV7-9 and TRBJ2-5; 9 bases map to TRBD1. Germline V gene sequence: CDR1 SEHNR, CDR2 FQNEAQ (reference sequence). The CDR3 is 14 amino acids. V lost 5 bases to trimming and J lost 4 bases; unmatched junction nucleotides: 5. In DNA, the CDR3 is TGTGCCAGCAGCCCGGGACAGGGAGGAGAGACCCAGTACTTC. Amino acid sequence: CASSPGQGGETQYF.

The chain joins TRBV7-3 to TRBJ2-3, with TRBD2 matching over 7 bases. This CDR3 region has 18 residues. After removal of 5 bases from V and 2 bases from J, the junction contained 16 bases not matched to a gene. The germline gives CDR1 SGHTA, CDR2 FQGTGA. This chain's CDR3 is CASSPAGSGPLNTDTQYF. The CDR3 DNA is TGTGCCAGCAGCCCAGCGGGATCCGGTCCTCTAAACACAGATACGCAGTATTTT.

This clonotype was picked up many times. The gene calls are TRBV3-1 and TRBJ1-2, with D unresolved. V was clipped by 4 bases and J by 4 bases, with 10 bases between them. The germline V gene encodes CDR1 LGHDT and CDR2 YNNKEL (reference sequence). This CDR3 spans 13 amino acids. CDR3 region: CASSPLEAYGYTF. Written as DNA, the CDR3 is TGTGCCAGCAGCCCACTAGAGGCCTATGGCTACACCTTC.

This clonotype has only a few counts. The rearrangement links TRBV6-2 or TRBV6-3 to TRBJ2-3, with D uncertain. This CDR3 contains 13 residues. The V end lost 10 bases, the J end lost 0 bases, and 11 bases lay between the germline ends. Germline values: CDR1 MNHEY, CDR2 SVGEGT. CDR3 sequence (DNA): TGTGCCACCGATGAAAAGAGCACAGATACGCAGTATTTT. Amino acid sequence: CATDEKSTDTQYF.